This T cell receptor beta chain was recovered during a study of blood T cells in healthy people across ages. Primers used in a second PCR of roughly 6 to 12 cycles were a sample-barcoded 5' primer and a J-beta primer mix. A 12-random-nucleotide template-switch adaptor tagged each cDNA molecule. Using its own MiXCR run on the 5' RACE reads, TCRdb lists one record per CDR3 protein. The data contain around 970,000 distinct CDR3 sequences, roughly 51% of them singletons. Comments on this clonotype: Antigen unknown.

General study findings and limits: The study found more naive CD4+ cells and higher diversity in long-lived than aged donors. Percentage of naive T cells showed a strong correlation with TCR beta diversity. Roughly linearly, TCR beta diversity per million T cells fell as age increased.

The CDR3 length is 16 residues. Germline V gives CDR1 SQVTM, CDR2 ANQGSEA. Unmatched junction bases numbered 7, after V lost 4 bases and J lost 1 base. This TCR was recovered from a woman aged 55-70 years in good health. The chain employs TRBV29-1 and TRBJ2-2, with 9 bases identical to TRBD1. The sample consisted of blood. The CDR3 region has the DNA TGCAGCGTTGCGGGGGGACAGGGATGGAACACCGGGGAGCTGTTTTTT. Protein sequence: CSVAGGQGWNTGELFF.